Listed below are T cell receptor beta chains from one sample, sequenced in a study of neurological immune-mediated disorders. TCRdb ran MiXCR on the 5' RACE reads and lists one entry per CDR3 protein. Of 81,000 or so distinct CDR3 sequences in the sample, 13% were seen once. Specimen: PBMCs. The origin of the receptors is a female donor with HTLV-1-associated myelopathy (HAM/TSP). Both conserved end residues are part of each CDR3. Each record gives: D gene, V gene, J gene, clone size, CDR3 protein, CDR3 DNA. The D gene is left open where the match is weak. Some rows mark clone size as missing; the rest say once, few, many or name a class of expanded clone.

D gene: -
V gene: TRBV10-1
J gene: TRBJ1-6
clone size: -
CDR3 protein: CASSWAMNSPLHF
CDR3 DNA: TGCGCCAGCAGCTGGGCCATGAATTCACCCCTCCACTTT

D gene: -
V gene: TRBV30
J gene: TRBJ2-1
clone size: once
CDR3 protein: CAWTGSANNELFF
CDR3 DNA: TGTGCCTGGACCGGGAGTGCTAACAATGAGCTGTTCTTC

D gene: -
V gene: TRBV4-2
J gene: TRBJ2-6
clone size: many
CDR3 protein: CASSQDQTGYPTGANVLTF
CDR3 DNA: TGTGCCAGCAGCCAAGATCAAACAGGGTACCCAACTGGGGCCAACGTCCTGACTTTC

D gene: TRBD2
V gene: TRBV20-1
J gene: TRBJ2-3
clone size: many
CDR3 protein: CSADDSGESTDTQYF
CDR3 DNA: TGCAGTGCTGATGATAGCGGGGAGAGCACAGATACGCAGTATTTT

D gene: -
V gene: TRBV28
J gene: TRBJ2-1
clone size: many
CDR3 protein: CASSPKSGNEQFF
CDR3 DNA: TGTGCCAGCAGTCCCAAGTCCGGCAATGAGCAGTTCTTC

D gene: -
V gene: TRBV5-1
J gene: TRBJ2-2
clone size: many
CDR3 protein: CASSLEFPGELFF
CDR3 DNA: TGCGCCAGCAGCTTGGAGTTTCCCGGGGAGCTGTTTTTT

D gene: TRBD1
V gene: TRBV7-2
J gene: TRBJ2-7
clone size: few
CDR3 protein: CASSLDRGYSYEQYF
CDR3 DNA: TGTGCCAGCAGCTTAGACAGGGGGTACTCCTACGAGCAGTACTTC

D gene: -
V gene: TRBV5-5
J gene: TRBJ2-2
clone size: many
CDR3 protein: CASSIRGAGELFF
CDR3 DNA: TGTGCCAGCAGCATCAGGGGGGCCGGGGAGCTGTTTTTT

D gene: -
V gene: TRBV6-1
J gene: TRBJ1-1
clone size: many
CDR3 protein: CASSEATGWTEAFF
CDR3 DNA: TGTGCCAGCAGTGAAGCAACAGGGTGGACTGAAGCTTTCTTT

D gene: -
V gene: TRBV4-2
J gene: TRBJ1-4
clone size: many
CDR3 protein: CASSLRGEKLFF
CDR3 DNA: TGTGCCAGCAGCCTGCGGGGGGAAAAACTGTTTTTT

D gene: TRBD1
V gene: TRBV20-1
J gene: TRBJ2-7
clone size: many
CDR3 protein: CSANQIQGAHEQYF
CDR3 DNA: TGCAGTGCCAACCAAATACAGGGGGCCCACGAGCAGTACTTC

D gene: -
V gene: TRBV9
J gene: TRBJ2-7
clone size: many
CDR3 protein: CASSPDRPYEQYF
CDR3 DNA: TGTGCCAGCAGCCCGGACAGACCCTACGAGCAGTACTTC

D gene: -
V gene: TRBV24-1
J gene: TRBJ2-2
clone size: many
CDR3 protein: CASGIANTGELFF
CDR3 DNA: TGTGCCTCAGGGATCGCGAACACCGGGGAGCTGTTTTTT

D gene: -
V gene: TRBV6-1
J gene: TRBJ1-1
clone size: -
CDR3 protein: CASSKQGDGEAFF
CDR3 DNA: TGTGCCAGCAGTAAACAGGGAGATGGTGAAGCTTTCTTT

D gene: -
V gene: TRBV2
J gene: TRBJ2-1
clone size: many
CDR3 protein: CASSDWPGDLYNEQFF
CDR3 DNA: TGTGCCAGCAGTGACTGGCCAGGGGACCTATACAATGAGCAGTTCTTC

D gene: TRBD1
V gene: TRBV5-1
J gene: TRBJ1-1
clone size: many
CDR3 protein: CASSPGQGAGNTEAFF
CDR3 DNA: TGCGCCAGCAGCCCGGGACAGGGGGCAGGGAACACTGAAGCTTTCTTT

D gene: -
V gene: TRBV4-1
J gene: TRBJ2-1
clone size: few
CDR3 protein: CASSPRWGRDPYNEQFF
CDR3 DNA: TGCGCCAGCAGCCCAAGGTGGGGGCGAGATCCCTACAATGAGCAGTTCTTC

D gene: -
V gene: TRBV20-1
J gene: TRBJ1-2
clone size: many
CDR3 protein: CSADRLGARGYTF
CDR3 DNA: TGCAGTGCGGACCGTCTGGGGGCGCGTGGCTACACCTTC

D gene: TRBD1
V gene: TRBV27
J gene: TRBJ2-5
clone size: -
CDR3 protein: CASSLDRGGETQYF
CDR3 DNA: TGTGCCAGCAGCCTAGACAGGGGCGGGGAGACCCAGTACTTC

D gene: TRBD2
V gene: TRBV9
J gene: TRBJ2-2
clone size: many
CDR3 protein: CASSARGGPDLFF
CDR3 DNA: TGTGCCAGCAGCGCCCGGGGGGGCCCTGACCTGTTTTTT

D gene: -
V gene: TRBV7-9
J gene: TRBJ1-1
clone size: many
CDR3 protein: CASRLPGRDREAFF
CDR3 DNA: TGTGCCAGCAGGTTACCTGGCAGGGATCGTGAAGCTTTCTTT

D gene: -
V gene: TRBV11-2
J gene: TRBJ1-6
clone size: many
CDR3 protein: CASSLDPGTNSPLHF
CDR3 DNA: TGTGCCAGCAGCTTAGACCCAGGGACCAATTCACCCCTCCACTTT

D gene: -
V gene: TRBV6-5
J gene: TRBJ2-1
clone size: few
CDR3 protein: CASSRRGSGESSYNEQFF
CDR3 DNA: TGTGCCAGCAGTCGACGGGGCTCAGGGGAATCCTCCTACAATGAGCAGTTCTTC

D gene: -
V gene: TRBV6-5
J gene: TRBJ1-3
clone size: few
CDR3 protein: CASSYQGPGNTIYF
CDR3 DNA: TGTGCCAGCAGTTACCAAGGACCTGGAAACACCATATATTTT

D gene: -
V gene: TRBV10-2
J gene: TRBJ2-3
clone size: many
CDR3 protein: CASSESTGDTQYF
CDR3 DNA: TGCGCCAGCAGTGAGTCGACGGGAGATACGCAGTATTTT

D gene: -
V gene: TRBV5-6
J gene: TRBJ1-1
clone size: few
CDR3 protein: CASSVLGVDTEAFF
CDR3 DNA: TGTGCCAGCAGCGTGCTTGGTGTGGACACTGAAGCTTTCTTT

D gene: TRBD2
V gene: TRBV5-1
J gene: TRBJ2-7
clone size: few
CDR3 protein: CASSLDGGGPLEQYF
CDR3 DNA: TGCGCCAGCAGCTTGGATGGCGGGGGGCCTCTCGAGCAGTACTTC

D gene: TRBD1
V gene: TRBV28
J gene: TRBJ2-7
clone size: many
CDR3 protein: CASSPPTGRGEQYF
CDR3 DNA: TGTGCCAGCAGTCCCCCGACAGGGAGAGGCGAGCAGTACTTC

D gene: -
V gene: TRBV27
J gene: TRBJ2-7
clone size: many
CDR3 protein: CASSLTPSYEQYF
CDR3 DNA: TGTGCCAGCAGTCTTACTCCCTCCTACGAGCAGTACTTC

D gene: -
V gene: TRBV10-3
J gene: TRBJ2-7
clone size: many
CDR3 protein: CAISESGAGYEQYF
CDR3 DNA: TGTGCCATCAGTGAGTCGGGGGCTGGCTACGAGCAGTACTTC

D gene: -
V gene: TRBV5-1
J gene: TRBJ1-1
clone size: many
CDR3 protein: CASSLAGTADTEAFF
CDR3 DNA: TGCGCCAGCAGCTTGGCCGGGACGGCCGACACTGAAGCTTTCTTT

D gene: -
V gene: TRBV20-1
J gene: TRBJ1-6
clone size: many
CDR3 protein: CSARPRGLEGPLHF
CDR3 DNA: TGCAGTGCTAGACCCAGGGGCCTCGAGGGACCCCTCCACTTT

D gene: -
V gene: TRBV5-1
J gene: TRBJ2-3
clone size: -
CDR3 protein: CASSLAAYRTDTQYF
CDR3 DNA: TGCGCCAGCAGCTTGGCGGCGTATCGCACAGATACGCAGTATTTT

D gene: TRBD1
V gene: TRBV5-1
J gene: TRBJ2-2
clone size: many
CDR3 protein: CASKWGQGRRELFF
CDR3 DNA: TGCGCCAGCAAGTGGGGACAGGGAAGACGGGAGCTGTTTTTT

D gene: -
V gene: TRBV7-2
J gene: TRBJ2-3
clone size: -
CDR3 protein: CASSLVGKTDTQYF
CDR3 DNA: TGTGCCAGCAGCTTGGTTGGGAAAACAGATACGCAGTATTTT

D gene: TRBD1
V gene: TRBV5-1
J gene: TRBJ2-6
clone size: few
CDR3 protein: CASSRDRDGGANVLTF
CDR3 DNA: TGCGCCAGCAGCCGGGACAGGGATGGTGGGGCCAACGTCCTGACTTTC

D gene: -
V gene: TRBV11-2
J gene: TRBJ2-4
clone size: -
CDR3 protein: CASSFPGNLAKNIQYF
CDR3 DNA: TGTGCCAGCAGCTTCCCGGGAAACTTAGCCAAAAACATTCAGTACTTC

D gene: TRBD2
V gene: TRBV5-1
J gene: TRBJ2-1
clone size: many
CDR3 protein: CASTPASGGGEQFF
CDR3 DNA: TGCGCCAGCACCCCGGCTAGCGGGGGTGGAGAGCAGTTCTTC

D gene: TRBD1
V gene: TRBV5-6
J gene: TRBJ1-1
clone size: many
CDR3 protein: CASSPRTGERAFF
CDR3 DNA: TGTGCCAGCAGCCCGAGGACAGGGGAAAGAGCTTTCTTT

D gene: TRBD1
V gene: TRBV10-2
J gene: TRBJ1-1
clone size: many
CDR3 protein: CATREGTGNTEAFF
CDR3 DNA: TGCGCCACCAGAGAGGGGACAGGGAACACTGAAGCTTTCTTT

D gene: TRBD2
V gene: TRBV5-1
J gene: TRBJ2-1
clone size: -
CDR3 protein: CASSVIAGGPMMQFF
CDR3 DNA: TGCGCCAGCAGCGTAATAGCGGGGGGGCCGATGATGCAGTTCTTC

D gene: TRBD2
V gene: TRBV6-1
J gene: TRBJ2-1
clone size: -
CDR3 protein: CASSFQTSGGVRNEQFF
CDR3 DNA: TGTGCCAGCAGTTTCCAGACTAGCGGGGGGGTAAGAAATGAGCAGTTCTTC